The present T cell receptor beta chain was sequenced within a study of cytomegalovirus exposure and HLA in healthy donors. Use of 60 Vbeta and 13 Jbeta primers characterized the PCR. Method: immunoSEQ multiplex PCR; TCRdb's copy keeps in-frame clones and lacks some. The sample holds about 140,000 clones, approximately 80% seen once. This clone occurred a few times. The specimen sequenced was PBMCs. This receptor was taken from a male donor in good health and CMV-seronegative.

CDR3 nucleotides: TGTGCCAGCAGCTTCGCCCGAACAGGGACCGGGGAGCTGTTTTTT. Protein sequence: CASSFARTGTGELFF. V and J are TRBV7-9 and TRBJ2-2; TRBD1 might be the D (6 bases). Trimming removed 3 bases at V and 5 bases at J, with 13 bases between. The CDR3 sequence is 15 residues long. Germline V gives CDR1 SEHNR, CDR2 FQNEAQ (reference sequence).